This entry describes one T cell receptor beta chain. The record originates from a study of T cell responses to AZD1222 COVID-19 vaccine. The data were produced by immunoSEQ multiplex PCR, yet TCRdb's version contains in-frame clones alone and is incomplete. Of more than 75,000 clones in the sample, around 89% are singletons; the top ten hold roughly 7.7%. The TCR was taken from an adult in good health. The material was peripheral blood, obtained on day 0 of AZD1222 vaccination.

The CDR3 spells CASRGQFYSNQPQHF. DNA for the CDR3: TGTGCCAGCAGAGGACAGTTCTATAGCAATCAGCCCCAGCATTTT. This rearrangement joins TRBV2 to TRBJ1-5; weak D call: TRBD1 (6 bases). V was shortened by 6 bases and J by 0 bases, with 12 bases between the two germline ends. Germline loops: CDR1 SNHLY, CDR2 FYNNEI. The CDR3 sequence is 15 residues long.